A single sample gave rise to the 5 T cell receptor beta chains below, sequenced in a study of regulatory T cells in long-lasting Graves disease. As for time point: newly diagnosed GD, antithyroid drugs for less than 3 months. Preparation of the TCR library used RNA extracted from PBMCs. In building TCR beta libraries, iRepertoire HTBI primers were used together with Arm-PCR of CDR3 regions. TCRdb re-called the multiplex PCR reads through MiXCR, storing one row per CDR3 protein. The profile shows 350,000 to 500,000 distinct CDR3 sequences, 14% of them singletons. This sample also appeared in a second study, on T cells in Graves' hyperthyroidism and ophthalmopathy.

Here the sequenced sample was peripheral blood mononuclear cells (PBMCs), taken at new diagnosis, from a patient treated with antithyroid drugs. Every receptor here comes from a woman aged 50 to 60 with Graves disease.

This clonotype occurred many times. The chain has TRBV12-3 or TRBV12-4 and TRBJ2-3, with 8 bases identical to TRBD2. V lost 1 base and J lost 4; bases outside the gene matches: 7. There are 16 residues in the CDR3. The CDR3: CASSLGGREVSDTQYF. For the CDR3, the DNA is TGTGCCAGCAGTTTAGGTGGGCGGGAGGTCTCAGATACGCAGTATTTT.

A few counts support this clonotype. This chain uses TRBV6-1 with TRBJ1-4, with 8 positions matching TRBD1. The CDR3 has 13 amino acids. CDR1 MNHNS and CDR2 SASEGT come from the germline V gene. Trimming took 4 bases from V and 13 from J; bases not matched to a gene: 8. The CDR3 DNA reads TGTGCCAGCAGTGTCGAACAGGGGGGAGGACTGTTTTTT. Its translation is CASSVEQGGGLFF.

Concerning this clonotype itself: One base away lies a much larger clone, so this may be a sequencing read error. DNA of the CDR3: TGTGCCAGCAGTGAAGGACAGTTCCGTAGCAATCAGCCCCAGCATTTT. Its protein is CASSEGQFRSNQPQHF. The V gene is TRBV2, the J gene TRBJ1-5; possibly TRBD1 for D (5 bases). This CDR3 spans 16 amino acids. In germline, CDR1 is SNHLY, CDR2 FYNNEI. V was shortened by 1 base and J by 0 bases, with 10 bases between the two germline ends.

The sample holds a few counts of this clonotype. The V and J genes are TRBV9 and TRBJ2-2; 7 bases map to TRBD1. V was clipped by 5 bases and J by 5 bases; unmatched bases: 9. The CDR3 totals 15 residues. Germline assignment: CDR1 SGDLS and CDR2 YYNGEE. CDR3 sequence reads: CASRATGTATGELFF. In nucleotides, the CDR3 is TGTGCCAGCAGGGCCACCGGGACAGCTACCGGGGAGCTGTTTTTT.

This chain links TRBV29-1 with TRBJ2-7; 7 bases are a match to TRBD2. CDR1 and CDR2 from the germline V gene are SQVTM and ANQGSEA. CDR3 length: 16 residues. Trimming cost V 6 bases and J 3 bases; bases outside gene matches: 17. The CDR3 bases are TGCAGCGTGACATTAAGCGGGGCCCATTTAGACTACGAGCAGTACTTC. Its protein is CSVTLSGAHLDYEQYF.